The clone carrying this TCR beta chain has ten or more counts. What it binds is unknown. This sample is part of a study of T-cell memory formation after mild COVID-19. TCRdb re-derived calls from the 5' RACE reads in MiXCR, one entry per CDR3 protein. The sample yields roughly 200,000 distinct CDR3 sequences, just over 9.5% seen once. General observations from the study: CM and EM subsets held most contracting CD4+ clones; EMRA held CD8+ ones.

Germline CDR1 reads MNHEY; CDR2 reads SVGEGT. This CDR3 has 16 residues. V gave up 2 bases and J gave up 0 bases, with 14 bases separating them. The rearrangement uses TRBV6-2 or TRBV6-3 and TRBJ2-7; D not resolved. Specimen: PBMCs or a T cell subset sorted from them (not recorded which). The TCR comes from a man in his late teens or twenties who had mild COVID-19 (a few samples of this study predate the infection). Cell type and time point are not known. Written as DNA, the CDR3 is TGTGCCAGCAGTTACCCTTCGCGGCAGTACTCCTACGAGCAGTACTTC. Protein product: CASSYPSRQYSYEQYF.